These 32 T cell receptor beta chains came from one sample sequenced in a study of T cell responses to AZD1222 COVID-19 vaccine. The protocol was immunoSEQ multiplex PCR, while the TCRdb copy is restricted to in-frame clones and leaves out a portion. The table has roughly 160,000 clones, around nine tenths seen once. Sequencing was performed on peripheral blood, taken on day 0 of AZD1222 vaccination. These receptor sequences come from an adult in good health.

The table lists this clone with a few counts. The genes are TRBV5-1 and TRBJ2-7, with a possible D match to TRBD2 (5 bases). The germline V and J ends were trimmed by 0 bases and 5 bases, with 12 bases remaining between them. Germline CDR1 reads SGHRS; CDR2 reads YFSETQ. This CDR3 contains 14 residues. The DNA for the CDR3 is TGCGCCAGCAGCTTGGCGGGATTCATCAACGAGCAGTACTTC. As protein: CASSLAGFINEQYF. Supplemented by reference TRBV5-1 and TRBJ2-7, the full variable domain reads KAGVTQTPRYLIKTRGQQVTLSCSPISGHRSVSWYQQTPGQGLQFLFEYFSETQRNKGNFPGRFSGRQFSNSRSEMNVSTLELGDSALYLCASSLAGFINEQYFGPGTRLTVT.

Only a few counts were recorded for this clone. J is TRBJ2-7 and V is TRBV6-6, with 8 bases aligning to TRBD1. This CDR3 region has 15 residues. The germline V gene has CDR1 MNHNY and CDR2 SVGAGI (reference sequence). V gave up 0 bases and J gave up 6 bases; unmatched junction bases: 7. CDR3 DNA: TGTGCCAGCAGTTACTCGAGTACAGGGGGAATCGAGCAGTACTTC. Translated, it gives CASSYSSTGGIEQYF.

This sequence joins TRBV4-1 and TRBJ2-2; D could derive from TRBD1 or TRBD2 (5 bases each). Trimming left V 4 bases short and J 1 base short, with 13 bases between. The germline CDR1 and CDR2 sequences are MGHRA and YSYEKL. The CDR3 is made up of 16 amino acids. The CDR3 DNA reads as TGCGCCAGCAGCCCATGGGGGAGTTTGAACACCGGGGAGCTGTTTTTT. It is translated as CASSPWGSLNTGELFF.

For the CDR3, the DNA is TGTGAAGACAGGGGACAGAACACTGAAGCTTTCTTT. It specifies CEDRGQNTEAFF. The chain employs TRBV19 and TRBJ1-1; 8 bases map to TRBD1. The CDR3 is made up of 12 amino acids. Germline assignment: CDR1 LNHDA and CDR2 SQIVND (reference sequence).

This sequence joins TRBV12-3 or TRBV12-4 and TRBJ2-3; weak D call: TRBD2 (5 bases). The CDR3 totals 12 residues. With 3 bases removed from V and 10 bases from J, the gap between germline ends came to 11 bases. CDR3 in DNA: TGTGCCAGCAGTTTCCGGGAAATCTCGCAGTATTTT. Translation: CASSFREISQYF.

The genes are TRBV30 and TRBJ2-7; D unclear. This CDR3 contains 12 residues. Germline V CDR1 and CDR2: GTSNPN, SVGIG (reference sequence). The V gene lost 2 bases and the J gene lost 2 bases, with 7 bases spanning the gap. CDR3 nucleotides: TGTGCCTGGAGTATTAGCCCCTACGAGCAGTACTTC. This translates into CAWSISPYEQYF.

Worth noting for this clone: This sample also contains other DNA sequences that code for the same CDR3. The genes are TRBV19 and TRBJ1-1, with 9 bases that match TRBD1. With V trimmed by 4 bases and J by 1 base, 7 bases remained unmatched. CDR3 size: 16 residues. The germline V gene encodes CDR1 LNHDA and CDR2 SQIVND (reference sequence). The CDR3 spells CASSKGQGRGNTEAFF. CDR3 DNA: TGTGCCAGTAGTAAGGGACAGGGCCGGGGGAACACTGAAGCTTTCTTT.

CDR3 residues: CAISEIGQPQHF. In DNA form, the CDR3 reads TGTGCCATCAGTGAGATTGGGCAGCCCCAGCATTTT. The chain has TRBV10-3 and TRBJ1-5, with unresolved D. CDR1 is ENHRY, CDR2 SYGVKD, per germline. CDR3 size: 12 residues. V shed 2 bases and J shed 7 bases, with 6 bases lying between them.

The rearrangement uses TRBV6-5 and TRBJ2-7; a weak D match, TRBD1 (6 bases). Germline V gene lookup returns CDR1 MNHEY and CDR2 SVGAGI. Trimming took off 7 bases at V and 5 bases at J, with 15 bases between the two ends. CDR3 length: 13 amino acids. The DNA of the CDR3 is TGTGCCAGCAATAACCCGAAGGGGGACGAGCAGTACTTC. As protein: CASNNPKGDEQYF.

J is TRBJ1-6 and V is TRBV21-1; TRBD1 is taken as the D call from the table, unchecked against the DNA. TRBV21-1 is shown as a pseudogene. This CDR3 has 19 amino acids. This chain's CDR3 is CASSKNRKDIKAHCRILHF. DNA for the CDR3: TGTGCCAGCAGCAAAAATAGGAAGGACATAAAGGCCCACTGTCGAATCCTCCACTTT.

For the CDR3, the DNA is TGTGCCAGTAGTATAGAGATGCAGCCCCAGCATTTT. It encodes CASSIEMQPQHF. The chain joins TRBV19 to TRBJ1-5; D unresolved. From germline, CDR1 is LNHDA and CDR2 SQIVND (reference sequence). Trimming left V 0 bases short and J 7 bases short, with 4 bases between. The CDR3 consists of 12 residues.

The V gene is TRBV21-1, the J gene TRBJ2-5; TRBD1 is taken as the D call from the table, unchecked against the DNA. TRBV21-1 has pseudogene status. The CDR3 sequence is 13 residues long. The CDR3 loop is CASTYRVQETQYF. For the CDR3, the DNA is TGTGCCAGCACTTACAGGGTTCAAGAGACCCAGTACTTC.

CDR3 residues: CASSPRGLNSNQPQHF. In nucleotides, the CDR3 is TGTGCCAGTAGTCCCCGTGGCCTAAATAGCAATCAGCCCCAGCATTTT. The chain employs TRBV19 and TRBJ1-5, with D unclear. V lost 5 bases and J lost 0, with 14 bases in between. The CDR3 runs to 16 residues. Germline CDR1 LNHDA, CDR2 SQIVND (reference sequence).

This sequence joins TRBV19 and TRBJ2-3; D is undetermined. This CDR3 has 15 residues. The V and J ends lost 5 bases and 2 bases respectively, with 14 bases between them. The V gene's germline CDR1 is LNHDA and CDR2 SQIVND (reference sequence). The CDR3, as DNA: TGTGCCAGTAGTTCCCGGGTCATCCCCACAGATACGCAGTATTTT. It specifies CASSSRVIPTDTQYF.

The chain joins TRBV6-2 or TRBV6-3 to TRBJ2-2, with 7 bases that match TRBD1. The CDR3 spans 17 residues. V was clipped by 6 bases and J by 6 bases; unmatched bases: 16. Germline CDR1 MNHEY, CDR2 SVGEGT. The CDR3 sequence is CASSLTPRTGVAGELFF. The CDR3 DNA sequence: TGTGCCAGCAGCTTGACTCCACGGACAGGAGTGGCCGGGGAGCTGTTTTTT.

The rearrangement joins TRBV2 to TRBJ1-3, with D maybe TRBD1 (5 bases). Trimming took 5 bases from V and 0 from J, leaving 8 bases between them. The CDR3 is made up of 14 amino acids. Per the germline V gene, CDR1 is SNHLY and CDR2 is FYNNEI. CDR3 bases: TGTGCCAGCAGTCAGGGCTTCTCTGGAAACACCATATATTTT. Its translation: CASSQGFSGNTIYF.

The chain has TRBV5-1 and TRBJ2-7; no reliable D call. The CDR3 runs to 14 residues. CDR1 and CDR2 from the germline V gene are SGHRS and YFSETQ. The germline V and J ends were trimmed by 0 bases and 3 bases, with 10 bases remaining between them. CDR3 DNA: TGCGCCAGCAGCTTGGGCGGAGCTTACTACGAGCAGTACTTC. Its protein is CASSLGGAYYEQYF.

V and J are TRBV30 and TRBJ2-1; 11 bases align to TRBD2. The CDR3 length is 14 residues. The germline V gene encodes CDR1 GTSNPN and CDR2 SVGIG (reference sequence). Germline trimming cut 4 bases from V and 6 bases from J; bases unmatched to any gene: 5. This CDR3 reads CAWKLAGGANEQFF. The CDR3 DNA is TGTGCCTGGAAGTTAGCGGGAGGGGCCAATGAGCAGTTCTTC.

This clone has a single count. The rearrangement links TRBV2 to TRBJ1-1; D gene unclear. This CDR3 is 16 amino acids long. V was trimmed by 2 bases and J by 0 bases, leaving 13 bases between them. Germline CDR1 and CDR2: SNHLY and FYNNEI. The CDR3 region is CASSESEQRLNTEAFF. Here the CDR3 DNA reads TGTGCCAGCAGTGAATCCGAACAGAGATTGAACACTGAAGCTTTCTTT.

The chain is built from TRBV7-8 and TRBJ1-5, with unresolved D. V was clipped by 1 base and J by 0 bases, with 16 bases between them. Germline V lookup: CDR1 SGHVS, CDR2 FQNEAQ. The CDR3 extends over 18 amino acids. The CDR3 nucleotides are TGTGCCAGCAGCTTAGAGGGCAGTTTATGGTATAGCAATCAGCCCCAGCATTTT. Its protein is CASSLEGSLWYSNQPQHF.

With respect to this clone: Within the sample, other DNA sequences also encode this same CDR3. The CDR3 here is CASSSVGGGYGYTF. The CDR3 DNA sequence: TGTGCCAGCAGCTCGGTGGGGGGTGGCTATGGCTACACCTTC. The chain recombines TRBV11-2 with TRBJ1-2; D is perhaps TRBD1 (5 bases). V dropped 4 bases and J dropped 4 bases, with 13 bases sitting between them. This CDR3 is 14 amino acids long. Germline CDR1 SGHAT, CDR2 FQNNGV.

The CDR3 bases are TGCGCCAGCAGCCACTCAACAGGGGCCGAGCAGTACTTC. Its translation: CASSHSTGAEQYF. The rearrangement uses TRBV4-1 and TRBJ2-7, with 7 bases matching TRBD1. Germline assignment: CDR1 MGHRA and CDR2 YSYEKL. The J segment lost 6 bases and the V segment lost 3 bases, leaving 5 bases of the junction unmatched. This CDR3 is 13 amino acids long.

This clone has only a few counts. The chain recombines TRBV6-5 with TRBJ1-5; the D gene is possibly TRBD1 (6 bases). Germline CDR1 MNHEY, CDR2 SVGAGI. The CDR3 sequence is 15 residues long. Trimming took off 6 bases at V and 1 base at J, with 13 bases between the two ends. CDR3 bases: TGTGCCAGCAGGCACCTAGGGGGGAGCAATCAGCCCCAGCATTTT. Translated: CASRHLGGSNQPQHF.

V and J are TRBV7-2 and TRBJ1-5, with TRBD1 matching 7 bases. The V gene end was trimmed by 5 bases and the J gene end by 9 bases; junction bases not matched to a gene: 10. The CDR3 extends over 14 amino acids. The germline V gene has CDR1 SGHTA and CDR2 FQGNSA. The CDR3 region has the DNA TGTGCCAGCAGCACTCGGACAGGCTTTGGGCCCCAGCATTTT. This translates into CASSTRTGFGPQHF.

The chain joins TRBV13 to TRBJ1-2, with 7 positions matching TRBD1. This CDR3 has 14 residues. Germline CDR1 and CDR2: PRHDT and FYEKMQ (reference sequence). The ends lost 0 bases at V and 6 bases at J; junction bases unmatched: 4. CDR3 coding DNA: TGTGCCAGCAGCTTAGGGAGGGGGCTCCATGGCTACACCTTC. Translated, it gives CASSLGRGLHGYTF.

The rearrangement links TRBV7-3 to TRBJ2-2, with TRBD2 identical over 10 bases. Germline-derived CDR1 and CDR2 are SGHTA and FQGTGA. The CDR3 extends over 15 amino acids. Trimming at V came to 3 bases and at J to 3 bases, leaving 1 base not matched to a gene. The CDR3: CASSFLAGDTGELFF. The CDR3 nucleotides are TGTGCCAGCAGCTTTCTAGCGGGAGACACCGGGGAGCTGTTTTTT.

CDR3 amino acids: CASSLRGLTGMNTEAFF. CDR3 nucleotides: TGCGCCAGCAGCTTGAGGGGTTTAACAGGGATGAACACTGAAGCTTTCTTT. The chain uses TRBV5-1 and TRBJ1-1, with D perhaps TRBD1 (6 bases). CDR1 SGHRS and CDR2 YFSETQ come from the germline V gene. V was trimmed by 1 base and J by 0 bases, leaving 16 bases between them. The CDR3 contains 17 residues. The whole variable domain, filled in from reference TRBV5-1 and TRBJ1-1, reads KAGVTQTPRYLIKTRGQQVTLSCSPISGHRSVSWYQQTPGQGLQFLFEYFSETQRNKGNFPGRFSGRQFSNSRSEMNVSTLELGDSALYLCASSLRGLTGMNTEAFFGQGTRLTVV.

This chain connects TRBV12-3 or TRBV12-4 to TRBJ2-7, with D unresolved. The V and J ends lost 3 bases and 7 bases respectively, with 13 bases between them. This CDR3 contains 13 residues. The CDR3 nucleotides are TGTGCCAGCAGTTTCGGTGTCTCCTTAGAGCAGTACTTC. Encoded protein: CASSFGVSLEQYF.

The chain has TRBV5-8 and TRBJ1-6, with D uncertain. The CDR3 sequence is 15 residues long. Germline V gives CDR1 SGHTS, CDR2 YDEGEE. V was clipped by 4 bases and J by 6 bases, with 14 bases between them. CDR3 sequence: CASSQEVQSNSPLHF. The CDR3 DNA reads as TGTGCCAGCAGCCAGGAGGTACAGTCTAATTCACCCCTCCACTTT.

DNA of the CDR3: TGTGCCAGCAGTGAATCTGGACGGGGACAGGGAGAGACCCAGTACTTC. It is translated as CASSESGRGQGETQYF. The chain combines TRBV25-1 with TRBJ2-5; 9 bases map to TRBD1. This CDR3 comprises 16 residues. Germline V gene data show CDR1 as MGHDK and CDR2 as SYGVNS. Trimming cost V 1 base and J 4 bases; bases outside gene matches: 7. The full variable domain, rest sourced from reference TRBV25-1 and TRBJ2-5, is EADIYQTPRYLVIGTGKKITLECSQTMGHDKMYWYQQDPGMELHLIHYSYGVNSTEKGDLSSESTVSRIRTEHFPLTLESARPSHTSQYLCASSESGRGQGETQYFGPGTRLLVL.

The V and J genes are TRBV5-1 and TRBJ1-3; a weak D match, TRBD1 (5 bases). This CDR3 is built from 16 residues. Germline-derived CDR1 and CDR2 are SGHRS and YFSETQ. V was clipped by 6 bases and J by 3 bases, with 19 bases between them. CDR3 nucleotide sequence: TGCGCCAGCACCCGCGATGTGGGGCGACGTGGAAACACCATATATTTT. Protein: CASTRDVGRRGNTIYF. Drawing the rest from reference TRBV5-1 and TRBJ1-3, the complete variable domain is KAGVTQTPRYLIKTRGQQVTLSCSPISGHRSVSWYQQTPGQGLQFLFEYFSETQRNKGNFPGRFSGRQFSNSRSEMNVSTLELGDSALYLCASTRDVGRRGNTIYFGEGSWLTVV.

V and J are TRBV21-1 and TRBJ1-2; TRBD1, the table's D call, was not compared with the DNA. TRBV21-1 is shown as a pseudogene. This CDR3 contains 14 residues. The CDR3 protein is CASTSEEQVGGYTF. For the CDR3, the DNA is TGTGCCAGCACCTCCGAGGAACAGGTTGGGGGCTACACCTTC.